These 29 T cell receptor beta chains came from one sample sequenced in a study of Graves' ophthalmopathy and Graves' hyperthyroidism. RNA transcripts were the source from which TCR beta CDR3 regions were amplified. The authors performed first-round RT-PCR with HTBI primers and then a second-round multiplex PCR. TCRdb used MiXCR to reprocess the multiplex PCR reads, holding one entry per CDR3 protein. The data contain almost 400,000 distinct CDR3 sequences, around 19% of them singletons. Sequences were obtained from peripheral blood. The source of these receptors is a woman aged 18-29 years with Graves' ophthalmopathy.

This clonotype showed up many times. CDR3 sequence: CASSEQTSGYQYF. The CDR3 DNA sequence: TGTGCCAGCAGTGAACAAACCTCCGGGTATCAGTACTTC. The chain carries TRBV6-1 and TRBJ2-7; D unclear. With 2 bases removed from V and 10 bases from J, the gap between germline ends came to 15 bases. The CDR3 spans 13 residues. Per germline, CDR1 MNHNS and CDR2 SASEGT.

This clonotype was seen many times. The gene calls are TRBV10-3 and TRBJ1-1, with TRBD1 identical over 8 bases. The CDR3 spans 17 residues. V gave up 0 bases and J gave up 1 base; unmatched junction bases: 7. In germline, CDR1 is ENHRY, CDR2 SYGVKD. Here the CDR3 DNA reads TGTGCCATCAGTGAGTCCGGTCTCGGGACAGGGAACACTGAAGCTTTCTTT. Amino acid sequence: CAISESGLGTGNTEAFF.

This clonotype was counted ten times or more. V gene TRBV18 combines with J gene TRBJ2-5, with D unclear. The CDR3 consists of 13 residues. V gave up 8 bases and J gave up 1 base, with 11 bases separating them. Per the germline V gene, CDR1 is KGHSH and CDR2 is LQKENI. This CDR3 reads CASSPGIQETQYF. CDR3 coding DNA: TGTGCCAGCAGCCCAGGAATCCAAGAGACCCAGTACTTC.

At least ten counts were recorded for this clonotype. The chain employs TRBV2 and TRBJ2-7, with 11 bases matching TRBD1. The V and J ends lost 7 bases and 3 bases, in that order; junction bases with no gene match: 8. This CDR3 contains 15 residues. Looked up from germline, CDR1 is SNHLY and CDR2 is FYNNEI. CDR3 in amino acids: CASKKRGQGVYEQYF. The DNA of the CDR3 is TGTGCCAGCAAAAAAAGGGGACAGGGGGTCTACGAGCAGTACTTC.

This clonotype was counted many times. This chain joins TRBV2 and TRBJ1-5; D not resolved. Trimming left V 6 bases short and J 2 bases short, with 14 bases between. The CDR3 loop spans 15 amino acids. CDR1 is SNHLY and CDR2 is FYNNEI in the germline V gene. The chain's CDR3 is CASRAPLAGNQPQHF. The CDR3 bases are TGTGCCAGCAGAGCGCCCCTCGCGGGCAATCAGCCCCAGCATTTT.

This clonotype has at least ten counts. The chain carries TRBV6-1 and TRBJ1-5; TRBD1 is a possible D gene (6 bases). Trimming cost V 6 bases and J 6 bases, with 15 bases left between them. CDR1 and CDR2 from the germline V gene are MNHNS and SASEGT. The CDR3 loop spans 14 amino acids. CDR3: CASRNTGIPQPQHF. In nucleotides, the CDR3 is TGTGCCAGCAGGAATACAGGGATCCCTCAGCCCCAGCATTTT.

In this sample, this clonotype turned up many times. The chain has TRBV30 and TRBJ1-5, with TRBD1 matching over 10 bases. The CDR3 runs 15 residues. V lost 4 bases to trimming and J lost 3 bases; unmatched junction nucleotides: 6. Germline lookup yields CDR1 GTSNPN and CDR2 SVGIG (reference sequence). The CDR3 sequence: CAWTGQGGNNQPQHF. The CDR3 nucleotides are TGTGCCTGGACAGGACAGGGGGGAAACAATCAGCCCCAGCATTTT.

This rearrangement joins TRBV7-2 to TRBJ1-1; D perhaps matches TRBD1 (6 bases). Germline CDR1 reads SGHTA; CDR2 reads FQGNSA. Trimming shortened V by 5 bases and J by 4 bases, and 14 bases separated the two germline ends. The CDR3 is 14 residues long. CDR3 DNA: TGTGCCAGCAGCGTGCAGGGGTGGGGCACTGAAGCTTTCTTT. Its protein product is CASSVQGWGTEAFF.

This clonotype has a count of ten or more. The V gene is TRBV30, the J gene TRBJ1-1, with a tentative D call TRBD1 (5 bases). The germline V and J ends were trimmed by 4 bases and 6 bases, with 18 bases remaining between them. The CDR3 length is 14 residues. Germline-derived CDR1 and CDR2 are GTSNPN and SVGIG (reference sequence). CDR3 DNA: TGTGCCTGGACGGAGGGACGTTTTGTCCCTGAAGCTTTCTTT. Amino acid sequence: CAWTEGRFVPEAFF.

This clonotype has a count of ten or more. The chain recombines TRBV20-1 with TRBJ2-7; D remains ambiguous. Germline V gene lookup returns CDR1 DFQATT and CDR2 SNEGSKA (reference sequence). CDR3 size: 15 residues. The ends were cut back, 0 bases at V and 0 bases at J, with 12 bases in the middle. The CDR3 spells CSARELLRSSYEQYF. The CDR3 DNA reads TGCAGTGCTAGAGAACTCCTAAGGAGCTCCTACGAGCAGTACTTC.

This clonotype was recorded at least ten times. V and J are TRBV28 and TRBJ2-7; 10 bases agree with TRBD2. This CDR3 contains 16 residues. Germline V gives CDR1 MDHEN, CDR2 SYDVKM. The trim removed 4 bases at V and 4 bases at J, leaving 10 bases unmatched. CDR3 DNA: TGTGCCAGCAGTTCTTATAGCGGGAGGCGATCTTACGAGCAGTACTTC. Amino acids: CASSSYSGRRSYEQYF.

The chain has TRBV27 and TRBJ1-1; the match to TRBD1 covers 9 bases. The CDR3 covers 17 residues. Germline V lookup: CDR1 MNHEY, CDR2 SMNVEV (reference sequence). Unmatched junction bases numbered 14, after V lost 5 bases and J lost 4 bases. CDR3 nucleotide sequence: TGTGCCAGCAGTCCGGCGGGACAGGGTTTGAGAGTCACTGAAGCTTTCTTT. Its protein product is CASSPAGQGLRVTEAFF.

This clonotype has ten or more counts. V and J are TRBV4-3 and TRBJ1-1, with D possibly TRBD1 on 5 matching bases. Trimming stripped 0 bases from V and 3 bases from J, with 11 bases between. CDR1 and CDR2 from the germline V gene are LGHNA and YSLEER. This CDR3 is built from 15 residues. CDR3: CASSQDTGVDTEAFF. The CDR3 DNA sequence: TGCGCCAGCAGCCAAGACACGGGGGTGGACACTGAAGCTTTCTTT.

This clonotype was counted at least ten times. The V gene is TRBV28, the J gene TRBJ2-7, with TRBD1 matching over 8 bases. The CDR3 is made up of 15 amino acids. Germline trimming cut 5 bases from V and 3 bases from J; bases unmatched to any gene: 9. Looked up from germline, CDR1 is MDHEN and CDR2 is SYDVKM. CDR3 in DNA: TGTGCCAGCAGTGACAGGGGACACACCTTCTACGAGCAGTACTTC. Translated: CASSDRGHTFYEQYF. Looking up the rest from reference TRBV28 and TRBJ2-7 gives the full variable domain: DVKVTQSSRYLVKRTGEKVFLECVQDMDHENMFWYRQDPGLGLRLIYFSYDVKMKEKGDIPEGYSVSREKKERFSLILESASTNQTSMYLCASSDRGHTFYEQYFGPGTRLTVT.

This clonotype was observed at least ten times. J is TRBJ2-7 and V is TRBV29-1, with TRBD2 matching 10 bases. The V and J ends lost 4 bases and 5 bases, in that order; junction bases with no gene match: 20. CDR1 is SQVTM and CDR2 is ANQGSEA in the germline V gene. The length of the CDR3 is 18 residues. The CDR3 sequence is CSVVRRTSGSLGENEQYF. DNA for the CDR3: TGCAGCGTTGTAAGAAGGACTAGCGGCTCCCTGGGGGAAAACGAGCAGTACTTC.

There are a few counts of this clonotype. The CDR3 nucleotides read TGTGCCAGCAGTGGCTTACCCGGCTATGGCTACACCTTC. Translating gives CASSGLPGYGYTF. This chain uses TRBV6-2 or TRBV6-3 with TRBJ1-2; no clear D gene. There are 13 residues in the CDR3. Germline V gene sequence: CDR1 MNHEY, CDR2 SVGEGT. Trimming took off 5 bases at V and 4 bases at J, with 11 bases between the two ends.

The CDR3 reads CASSMGADGNTIYF. In DNA, the CDR3 is TGTGCCAGTAGTATGGGGGCAGATGGAAACACCATATATTTT. V is TRBV19 and J is TRBJ1-3; D is perhaps TRBD1 (6 bases). In germline, CDR1 is LNHDA, CDR2 SQIVND (reference sequence). Trimming removed 3 bases at V and 3 bases at J, with 9 bases between. The CDR3 is 14 residues long.

This clonotype appeared many times. The rearrangement joins TRBV12-3 or TRBV12-4 to TRBJ1-3, with 11 nucleotides matching TRBD1. V was pared by 0 bases and J by 4 bases, with 8 bases of the junction left unmatched. CDR3 length equals 18 residues. The CDR3 coding sequence is TGTGCCAGCAGTTTAGCGATCGGACAGGGGGCCCCGGGAAACACCATATATTTT. This sequence encodes CASSLAIGQGAPGNTIYF.

This clonotype was found many times. This chain links TRBV20-1 with TRBJ2-5; TRBD2 might be the D (5 bases). The CDR3 runs to 13 residues. Germline V CDR1 and CDR2: DFQATT, SNEGSKA (reference sequence). Trimming took off 6 bases at V and 3 bases at J, with 14 bases between the two ends. The CDR3 sequence: CSALERGKETQYF. The CDR3 DNA reads TGCAGTGCACTAGAGCGCGGTAAAGAGACCCAGTACTTC.

The V gene is TRBV30, the J gene TRBJ1-2; D is ambiguous. Trimming removed 1 base at V and 7 bases at J, with 13 bases between. Germline values: CDR1 GTSNPN, CDR2 SVGIG (reference sequence). The CDR3 has 13 amino acids. CDR3 bases: TGTGCCTGGAGTGATCGGGTTATGCGTGGCTACACCTTC. Protein: CAWSDRVMRGYTF.

This clonotype showed up many times. The chain uses TRBV20-1 and TRBJ2-7, with TRBD2 identical over 8 bases. V lost 6 bases and J lost 3; bases outside the gene matches: 7. The CDR3 loop spans 13 amino acids. Germline V gene sequence: CDR1 DFQATT, CDR2 SNEGSKA (reference sequence). In DNA, the CDR3 is TGCAGTGCCGGGGGGGGCCAACACTACGAGCAGTACTTC. As protein: CSAGGGQHYEQYF.

This clonotype has a count of ten or more. CDR3 nucleotide sequence: TGCGCCAGCAGCCCCCCCCTACAGGGCCCTTTGAACACTGAAGCTTTCTTT. This encodes CASSPPLQGPLNTEAFF. The V call is TRBV5-1, the J call TRBJ1-1, with D perhaps TRBD1 (6 bases). The CDR3 loop spans 17 amino acids. CDR1 SGHRS and CDR2 YFSETQ come from the germline V gene. V lost 4 bases and J 0 bases, leaving 19 bases between the germline ends.

This clonotype occurred many times. CDR3 DNA: TGTGCCAGCAGTTACTCCGAGACAGGCACTTATGGCTACACCTTC. This translates into CASSYSETGTYGYTF. The V gene is TRBV6-2 or TRBV6-3, the J gene TRBJ1-2; the D gene is possibly TRBD1 (6 bases). The V gene lost 0 bases and the J gene lost 5 bases, with 13 bases spanning the gap. From germline, CDR1 is MNHEY and CDR2 SVGEGT. CDR3 length equals 15 residues.

This clonotype was detected ten times or more. V and J are TRBV7-8 and TRBJ2-7; possibly TRBD2 for D (6 bases). CDR1 SGHVS and CDR2 FQNEAQ come from the germline V gene. V shed 2 bases and J shed 5 bases, with 13 bases lying between them. The CDR3 is 14 amino acids. Here the CDR3 DNA reads TGTGCCAGCAGCTTAACGGGAGCAGTGAACGAGCAGTACTTC. Translating gives CASSLTGAVNEQYF.

The DNA of the CDR3 is TGTGCCAGCAGCGCAGACAGGGAGCGCGGAAACACCATATATTTT. Its translation is CASSADRERGNTIYF. V and J are TRBV7-8 and TRBJ1-3; the match to TRBD1 covers 7 bases. CDR3 length: 15 amino acids. From germline, CDR1 is SGHVS and CDR2 FQNEAQ. J gave up 4 bases and V 5 bases, and 8 bases lay outside the gene matches.

There are many counts of this clonotype. V gene TRBV20-1 combines with J gene TRBJ1-2, with a tentative D call TRBD1 (5 bases). The CDR3 length is 11 residues. Germline-derived CDR1 and CDR2 are DFQATT and SNEGSKA (reference sequence). V lost 4 bases and J 8 bases, leaving 11 bases between the germline ends. This CDR3 is CSATSKGGYTF. As DNA, the CDR3 is TGCAGTGCTACCTCCAAGGGGGGCTACACCTTC.

This clonotype has at least ten counts. The V gene is TRBV6-1, the J gene TRBJ1-5; TRBD1 matches 7 bases. The CDR3 runs 17 residues. Looked up from germline, CDR1 is MNHNS and CDR2 is SASEGT. V lost 3 bases and J lost 2; bases outside the gene matches: 10. CDR3 region: CASSDRQGGWGNQPQHF. For the CDR3, the DNA is TGTGCCAGCAGTGATAGACAGGGTGGTTGGGGCAATCAGCCCCAGCATTTT.

This clonotype occurred a few times. The chain joins TRBV5-4 to TRBJ1-6, with 9 nucleotides matching TRBD1. The CDR3 contains 17 residues. Germline lookup yields CDR1 SGHNT and CDR2 YYREEE (reference sequence). Trimming cost V 4 bases and J 5 bases; bases outside gene matches: 10. The CDR3 loop is CASSGGKDRGNNSPLHF. The CDR3 DNA reads TGTGCCAGCAGCGGGGGGAAGGACAGGGGTAATAATTCACCCCTCCACTTT.

The rearrangement joins TRBV6-1 to TRBJ1-2; D might be TRBD1 (6 bases). The CDR3 is 12 amino acids. The V and J ends lost 8 bases and 5 bases respectively, with 12 bases between them. Germline V gives CDR1 MNHNS, CDR2 SASEGT. CDR3 loop: CASAGQYYGYTF. Written as DNA, the CDR3 is TGTGCCAGCGCGGGACAATATTATGGCTACACCTTC.